This T cell receptor (beta chain) was recovered during a study of response to subunit inactivated influenza vaccine. Concerning this clonotype: The antigen remains undetermined.

Whole-study results and caveats: Authors suggested each seasonal flu vaccination may recruit only limited numbers of new T cells.

TCRdb fed the RT-PCR reads into MiXCR, producing one record per CDR3 protein. The table has approximately 530,000 distinct CDR3 sequences, around 7.7% seen once. The receptor was isolated from a man aged 45 to 70 who received an inactivated influenza vaccine. The sample consisted of PBMCs from blood, taken around 2 years after vaccination.

This CDR3 reads CASSTGPGRAFF. Here the CDR3 DNA reads TGTGCCAGCAGTACAGGGCCCGGACGCGCTTTCTTT. The V and J genes are TRBV6-1 and TRBJ1-1, with TRBD1 as a possible D gene (6 bases). The CDR3 loop spans 12 amino acids. The germline V gene has CDR1 MNHNS and CDR2 SASEGT. Trimming stripped 5 bases from V and 11 bases from J, with 15 bases between.